A single sample is the source of the 21 T cell receptor beta chains below, sequenced in a study of blood T cell repertoires in COVID-19. Some clones are missing from TCRdb's copy, which holds only in-frame ones; the method was immunoSEQ multiplex PCR. Here the sample spans around 100,000 clones, less than 95% being singletons. The sample consisted of peripheral blood. Every receptor here comes from a young man with COVID-19, enrolled during active disease.

The genes are TRBV18 and TRBJ1-5, with 10 bases fitting TRBD1. V was clipped by 5 bases and J by 5 bases; unmatched bases: 6. CDR3 length: 15 amino acids. Germline V gene data show CDR1 as KGHSH and CDR2 as LQKENI. Here the CDR3 reads CASSSLGTGDQPQHF. The DNA of the CDR3 is TGTGCCAGCTCATCCCTGGGGACAGGGGATCAGCCCCAGCATTTT.

The chain recombines TRBV9 with TRBJ1-2; D unresolved. In germline, CDR1 is SGDLS, CDR2 YYNGEE. The V and J ends lost 0 bases and 6 bases respectively, with 15 bases between them. The CDR3 covers 15 residues. The CDR3 reads CASSVENGVTDGYTF. The DNA of the CDR3 is TGTGCCAGCAGCGTAGAAAACGGGGTGACGGATGGCTACACCTTC.

This clone was observed a few times. This rearrangement joins TRBV27 to TRBJ2-7; maybe TRBD1 (6 bases). V lost 5 bases to trimming and J lost 2 bases, with 13 bases between them. This CDR3 has 14 residues. CDR1 and CDR2 from the germline V gene are MNHEY and SMNVEV (reference sequence). CDR3 amino acids: CASSQQTGTYEQYF. CDR3 bases: TGTGCCAGCAGTCAACAAACAGGGACCTACGAGCAGTACTTC.

The chain is built from TRBV28 and TRBJ2-1; a possible D gene is TRBD2 (5 bases). Germline V gene data show CDR1 as MDHEN and CDR2 as SYDVKM. V lost 6 bases and J lost 4, with 13 bases in between. The CDR3 spans 14 residues. CDR3 protein: CASSGGSLYNEQFF. CDR3 nucleotides: TGTGCCAGCAGCGGCGGGTCCCTTTACAATGAGCAGTTCTTC. Combining the CDR3 with reference TRBV28 and TRBJ2-1 gives the whole variable domain DVKVTQSSRYLVKRTGEKVFLECVQDMDHENMFWYRQDPGLGLRLIYFSYDVKMKEKGDIPEGYSVSREKKERFSLILESASTNQTSMYLCASSGGSLYNEQFFGPGTRLTVL.

The chain combines TRBV3-1 (or the pseudogene TRBV3-2) with TRBJ2-2, with 12 bases matching TRBD2. The J segment lost 6 bases and the V segment lost 5 bases, leaving 4 bases of the junction unmatched. Germline CDR1 reads LGHDT; CDR2 reads YNNKEL (reference sequence). This CDR3 region has 15 residues. The CDR3 DNA is TGTGCCAGCAGCGAGACTAGCGGGAGCGCCGGGGAGCTGTTTTTT. It encodes CASSETSGSAGELFF.

The chain is built from TRBV3-1 (or the pseudogene TRBV3-2) and TRBJ1-1; D perhaps matches TRBD1 (5 bases). V shed 1 base and J shed 4 bases, with 13 bases lying between them. The CDR3 length is 15 residues. CDR1 is LGHDT, CDR2 YNNKEL, per germline (reference sequence). CDR3: CASSQGGRRGTEAFF. Written as DNA, the CDR3 is TGTGCCAGCAGCCAAGGGGGCAGAAGGGGCACTGAAGCTTTCTTT.

This chain joins TRBV30 and TRBJ1-2; no definite D call. V was pared by 2 bases and J by 8 bases, with 21 bases between. Germline V lookup: CDR1 GTSNPN, CDR2 SVGIG (reference sequence). The CDR3 is 15 residues long. The CDR3 reads CAWSIGDSSNWGYTF. CDR3 in DNA: TGTGCCTGGAGTATAGGAGACTCCTCCAATTGGGGCTACACCTTC.

The gene calls are TRBV7-6 and TRBJ1-6; D perhaps matches TRBD1 (6 bases). Germline V gene data show CDR1 as SGHVS and CDR2 as FNYEAQ. V shed 0 bases and J shed 8 bases, with 11 bases lying between them. CDR3 size: 15 residues. CDR3 loop: CASSLAGAPDSPLHF. As DNA, the CDR3 is TGTGCCAGCAGCTTAGCGGGGGCGCCGGATTCACCCCTCCACTTT. The whole variable domain, remainder taken from reference TRBV7-6 and TRBJ1-6, is GAGVSQSPRYKVTKRGQDVALRCDPISGHVSLYWYRQALGQGPEFLTYFNYEAQQDKSGLPNDRFSAERPEGSISTLTIQRTEQRDSAMYRCASSLAGAPDSPLHFGNGTRLTVT.

V and J are TRBV27 and TRBJ2-1; TRBD2 agrees at 15 bases. Trimming at V came to 5 bases and at J to 8 bases, leaving 10 bases not matched to a gene. CDR1 and CDR2 from the germline V gene are MNHEY and SMNVEV (reference sequence). The CDR3 covers 17 residues. For the CDR3, the DNA is TGTGCCAGCAGTGAATGGACTAGCGGGAGGGCAGGCCATGAGCAGTTCTTC. The encoded protein is CASSEWTSGRAGHEQFF.

The J gene is TRBJ2-2, the V gene TRBV9; D may be TRBD1 (6 bases). Germline-derived CDR1 and CDR2 are SGDLS and YYNGEE. V dropped 0 bases and J dropped 8 bases, with 11 bases sitting between them. There are 14 residues in the CDR3. The CDR3 protein is CASSVAGAKGELFF. The DNA of the CDR3 is TGTGCCAGCAGCGTAGCAGGGGCAAAGGGGGAGCTGTTTTTT.

The J gene is TRBJ2-1, the V gene TRBV24-1, with a tentative D call TRBD2 (5 bases). Trimming stripped 2 bases from V and 3 bases from J, with 13 bases between. The CDR3 is 16 amino acids. The germline gives CDR1 KGHDR, CDR2 SFDVKD. This chain's CDR3 is CATSDSGSANYNEQFF. The DNA of the CDR3 is TGTGCCACCAGTGATTCGGGTAGCGCTAACTACAATGAGCAGTTCTTC.

The chain couples TRBV28 to TRBJ2-7; 10 nucleotides align to TRBD2. CDR3 size: 17 residues. Trimming at V came to 2 bases and at J to 0 bases, leaving 7 bases not matched to a gene. The germline gives CDR1 MDHEN, CDR2 SYDVKM. The CDR3 sequence is CASSLGLAGASSYEQYF. DNA of the CDR3: TGTGCCAGCAGTTTAGGGCTAGCGGGAGCCAGCTCCTACGAGCAGTACTTC.

This chain connects TRBV6-6 to TRBJ2-3; 8 bases line up with TRBD2. Germline V CDR1 and CDR2: MNHNY, SVGAGI (reference sequence). CDR3 length: 16 residues. V trimming: 6 bases; J trimming: 0 bases; junction bases outside the gene matches: 8. The CDR3 reads CASSPISSGSTDTQYF. CDR3 coding DNA: TGTGCCAGCAGCCCCATTTCTAGCGGGAGCACAGATACGCAGTATTTT.

The V and J genes are TRBV27 and TRBJ2-2, with 11 bases aligning to TRBD2. Germline CDR1 MNHEY, CDR2 SMNVEV (reference sequence). V lost 5 bases and J lost 5; bases outside the gene matches: 7. The CDR3 totals 16 residues. CDR3 residues: CASSILRTSGTGELFF. CDR3 DNA sequence: TGTGCCAGCAGTATCCTGAGGACTAGCGGGACCGGGGAGCTGTTTTTT.

The chain joins TRBV4-1 to TRBJ2-1, with a possible D match to TRBD2 (6 bases). In germline, CDR1 is MGHRA, CDR2 YSYEKL. The germline V and J ends were trimmed by 1 base and 1 base, with 8 bases remaining between them. The CDR3 runs to 15 residues. CDR3 sequence: CASSQGLVSYNEQFF. In DNA form, the CDR3 reads TGCGCCAGCAGCCAAGGACTAGTATCCTACAATGAGCAGTTCTTC.

The chain combines TRBV7-8 with TRBJ2-7; D not resolved. The length of the CDR3 is 14 residues. Germline CDR1 reads SGHVS; CDR2 reads FQNEAQ. Trimming left V 0 bases short and J 0 bases short, with 6 bases between. CDR3 bases: TGTGCCAGCAGCTTAGCCGGGTTCTCCTACGAGCAGTACTTC. Encoded protein: CASSLAGFSYEQYF.

This chain links TRBV12-3 or TRBV12-4 with TRBJ1-5; tentative D call: TRBD1 (5 bases). Between the trimmed V and J ends, which lost 5 bases and 2 bases, there was a span of 7 bases. CDR3 length: 13 residues. The CDR3 DNA is TGTGCCAGCAGTCGGGGGGGCAATCAGCCCCAGCATTTT. This sequence encodes CASSRGGNQPQHF.

The V call is TRBV5-1, the J call TRBJ2-5, with a possible D match to TRBD2 (6 bases). Per the germline V gene, CDR1 is SGHRS and CDR2 is YFSETQ. Trimming left V 1 base short and J 3 bases short, with 10 bases between. The CDR3 is 14 amino acids. The CDR3 region is CASSLQGGKETQYF. The DNA for the CDR3 is TGCGCCAGCAGCTTGCAGGGCGGGAAAGAGACCCAGTACTTC. The complete variable domain, with remaining parts taken from reference TRBV5-1 and TRBJ2-5, reads KAGVTQTPRYLIKTRGQQVTLSCSPISGHRSVSWYQQTPGQGLQFLFEYFSETQRNKGNFPGRFSGRQFSNSRSEMNVSTLELGDSALYLCASSLQGGKETQYFGPGTRLLVL.

The chain carries TRBV6-5 and TRBJ1-1; tentative D call: TRBD1 (6 bases). Trimming took 2 bases from V and 2 from J, leaving 15 bases between them. Germline V lookup: CDR1 MNHEY, CDR2 SVGAGI. There are 16 residues in the CDR3. For the CDR3, the DNA is TGTGCCAGCAGTTACATCTGGACAGCCGTTAACACTGAAGCTTTCTTT. Translation: CASSYIWTAVNTEAFF.

This rearrangement joins TRBV15 to TRBJ1-5, with D possibly matching TRBD1 (6 bases). Per germline, CDR1 LNHNV and CDR2 YYDKDF (reference sequence). The CDR3 contains 16 residues. Trimming took 0 bases from V and 0 from J, leaving 9 bases between them. CDR3 loop: CATSRDRGYSNQPQHF. The DNA of the CDR3 is TGTGCCACCAGCAGAGACAGGGGCTATAGCAATCAGCCCCAGCATTTT. The variable domain in full, completed from reference TRBV15 and TRBJ1-5, reads DAMVIQNPRYQVTQFGKPVTLSCSQTLNHNVMYWYQQKSSQAPKLLFHYYDKDFNNEADTPDNFQSRRPNTSFCFLDIRSPGLGDTAMYLCATSRDRGYSNQPQHFGDGTRLSIL.

This chain connects TRBV6-6 to TRBJ2-1; the match to TRBD2 covers 9 bases. The V gene end was trimmed by 6 bases and the J gene end by 3 bases; junction bases not matched to a gene: 6. Per the germline V gene, CDR1 is MNHNY and CDR2 is SVGAGI (reference sequence). The length of the CDR3 is 15 residues. CDR3 region: CASRAGGPFYNEQFF. DNA for the CDR3: TGTGCCAGCAGGGCGGGAGGGCCTTTCTACAATGAGCAGTTCTTC.